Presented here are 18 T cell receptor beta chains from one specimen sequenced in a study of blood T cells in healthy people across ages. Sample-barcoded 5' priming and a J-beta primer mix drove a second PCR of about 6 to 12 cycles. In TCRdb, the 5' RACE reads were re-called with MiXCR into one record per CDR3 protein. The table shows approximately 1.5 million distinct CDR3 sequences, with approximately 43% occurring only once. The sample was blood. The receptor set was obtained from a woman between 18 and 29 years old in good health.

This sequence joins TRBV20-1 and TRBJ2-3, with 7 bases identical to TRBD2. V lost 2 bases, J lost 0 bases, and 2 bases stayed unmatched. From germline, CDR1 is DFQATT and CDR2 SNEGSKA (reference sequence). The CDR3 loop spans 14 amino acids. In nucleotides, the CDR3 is TGCAGTGCTAGAATCGGGAGGAGCACAGATACGCAGTATTTT. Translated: CSARIGRSTDTQYF.

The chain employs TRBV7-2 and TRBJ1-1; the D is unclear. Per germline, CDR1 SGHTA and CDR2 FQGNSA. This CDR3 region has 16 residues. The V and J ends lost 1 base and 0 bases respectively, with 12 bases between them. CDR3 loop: CASSLVRAGMNTEAFF. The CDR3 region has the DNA TGTGCCAGCAGCTTAGTGAGGGCAGGAATGAACACTGAAGCTTTCTTT. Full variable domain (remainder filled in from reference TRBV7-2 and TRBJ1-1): GAGVSQSPSNKVTEKGKDVELRCDPISGHTALYWYRQSLGQGLEFLIYFQGNSAPDKSGLPSDRFSAERTGGSVSTLTIQRTQQEDSAVYLCASSLVRAGMNTEAFFGQGTRLTVV.

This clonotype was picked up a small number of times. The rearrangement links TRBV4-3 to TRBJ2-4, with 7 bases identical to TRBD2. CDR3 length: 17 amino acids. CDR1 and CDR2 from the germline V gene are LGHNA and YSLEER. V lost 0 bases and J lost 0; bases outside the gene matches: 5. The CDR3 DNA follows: TGCGCCAGCAGCCAAGATTCGGGGGAGGGAGCCAAAAACATTCAGTACTTC. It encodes CASSQDSGEGAKNIQYF.

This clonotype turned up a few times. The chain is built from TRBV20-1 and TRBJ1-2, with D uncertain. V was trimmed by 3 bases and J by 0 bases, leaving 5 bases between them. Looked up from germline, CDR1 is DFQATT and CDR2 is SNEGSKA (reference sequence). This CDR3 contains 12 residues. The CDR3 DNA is TGCAGTGCTAGCCTCACTAACTATGGCTACACCTTC. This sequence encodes CSASLTNYGYTF.

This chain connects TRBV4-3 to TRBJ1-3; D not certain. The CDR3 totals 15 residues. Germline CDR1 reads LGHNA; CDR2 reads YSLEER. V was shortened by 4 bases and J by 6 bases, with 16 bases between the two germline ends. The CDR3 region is CASSLAVGSANTIYF. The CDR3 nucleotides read TGCGCCAGCAGCCTAGCAGTTGGGTCGGCAAACACCATATATTTT.

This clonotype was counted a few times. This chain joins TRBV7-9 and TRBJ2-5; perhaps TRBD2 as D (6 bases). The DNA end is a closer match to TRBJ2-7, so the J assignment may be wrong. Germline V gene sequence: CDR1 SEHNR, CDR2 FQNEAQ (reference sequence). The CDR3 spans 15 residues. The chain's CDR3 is CASSLALRGIYEQYF. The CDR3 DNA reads TGTGCCAGCAGCTTAGCGTTACGGGGGATCTACGAGCAGTACTTC.

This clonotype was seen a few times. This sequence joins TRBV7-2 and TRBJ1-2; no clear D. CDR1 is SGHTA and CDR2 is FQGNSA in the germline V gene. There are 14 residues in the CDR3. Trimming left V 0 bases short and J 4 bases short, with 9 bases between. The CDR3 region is CASSLAPIGYGYTF. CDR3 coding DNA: TGTGCCAGCAGCTTAGCCCCTATAGGCTATGGCTACACCTTC.

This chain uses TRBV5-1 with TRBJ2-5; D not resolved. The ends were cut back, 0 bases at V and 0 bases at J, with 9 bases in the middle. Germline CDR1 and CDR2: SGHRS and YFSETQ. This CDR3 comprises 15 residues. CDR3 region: CASSLARYYQETQYF. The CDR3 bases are TGCGCCAGCAGCTTGGCGCGCTACTACCAAGAGACCCAGTACTTC.

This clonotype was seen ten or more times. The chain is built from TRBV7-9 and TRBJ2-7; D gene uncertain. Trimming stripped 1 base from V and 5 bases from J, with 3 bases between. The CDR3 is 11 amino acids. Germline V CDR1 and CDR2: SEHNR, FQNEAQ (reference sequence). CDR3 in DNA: TGTGCCAGCAGCTTAGTCGACGAGCAGTACTTC. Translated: CASSLVDEQYF.

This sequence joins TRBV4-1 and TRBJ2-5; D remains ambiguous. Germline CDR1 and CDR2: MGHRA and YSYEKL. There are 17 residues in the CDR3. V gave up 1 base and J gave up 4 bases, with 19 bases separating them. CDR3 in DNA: TGCGCCAGCAGCCAAGGGCGAGGCAGAGGCAAGGGAGAGACCCAGTACTTC. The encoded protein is CASSQGRGRGKGETQYF.

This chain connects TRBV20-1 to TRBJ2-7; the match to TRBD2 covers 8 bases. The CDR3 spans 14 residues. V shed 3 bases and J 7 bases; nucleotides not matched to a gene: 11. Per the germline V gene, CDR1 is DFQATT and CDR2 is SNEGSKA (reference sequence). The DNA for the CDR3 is TGCAGTGCTAGTTTAGCGGGACTACACAATGAGCAGTACTTC. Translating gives CSASLAGLHNEQYF.

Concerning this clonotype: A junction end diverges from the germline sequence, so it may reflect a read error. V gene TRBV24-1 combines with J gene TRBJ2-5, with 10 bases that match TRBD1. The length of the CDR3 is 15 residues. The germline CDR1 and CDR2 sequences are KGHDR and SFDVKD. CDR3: CATSDQTGGIETQYF. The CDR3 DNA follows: TGCGCCACCAGTGATCAGACAGGGGGCATAGAGACCCAGTACTTC.

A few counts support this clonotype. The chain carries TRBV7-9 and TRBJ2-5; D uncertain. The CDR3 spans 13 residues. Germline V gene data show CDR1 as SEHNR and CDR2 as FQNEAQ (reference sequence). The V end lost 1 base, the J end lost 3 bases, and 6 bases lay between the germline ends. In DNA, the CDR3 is TGTGCCAGCAGCTTAGGAGAGGAAGAGACCCAGTACTTC. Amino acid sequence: CASSLGEEETQYF.

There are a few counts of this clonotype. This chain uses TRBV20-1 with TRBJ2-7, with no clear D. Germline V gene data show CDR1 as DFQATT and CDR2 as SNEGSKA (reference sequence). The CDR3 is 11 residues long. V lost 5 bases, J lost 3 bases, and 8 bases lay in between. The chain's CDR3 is CSALAYYEQYF. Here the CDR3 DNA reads TGCAGTGCTCTTGCCTACTACGAGCAGTACTTC.

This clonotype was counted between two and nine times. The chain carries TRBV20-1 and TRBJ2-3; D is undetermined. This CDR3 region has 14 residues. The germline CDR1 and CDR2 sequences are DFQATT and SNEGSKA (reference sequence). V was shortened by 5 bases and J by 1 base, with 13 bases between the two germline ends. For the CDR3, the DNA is TGCAGTGCTGAAGACCGAATAGGCACAGATACGCAGTATTTT. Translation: CSAEDRIGTDTQYF.

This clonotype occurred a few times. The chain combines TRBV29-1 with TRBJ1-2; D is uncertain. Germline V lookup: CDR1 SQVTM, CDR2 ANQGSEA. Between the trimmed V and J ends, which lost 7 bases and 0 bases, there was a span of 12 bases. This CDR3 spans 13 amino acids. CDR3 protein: CSAVTRPNYGYTF. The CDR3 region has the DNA TGCAGCGCTGTGACCCGGCCTAACTATGGCTACACCTTC. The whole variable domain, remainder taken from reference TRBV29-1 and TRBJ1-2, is SAVISQKPSRDICQRGTSLTIQCQVDSQVTMMFWYRQQPGQSLTLIATANQGSEATYESGFVIDKFPISRPNLTFSTLTVSNMSPEDSSIYLCSAVTRPNYGYTFGSGTRLTVV.

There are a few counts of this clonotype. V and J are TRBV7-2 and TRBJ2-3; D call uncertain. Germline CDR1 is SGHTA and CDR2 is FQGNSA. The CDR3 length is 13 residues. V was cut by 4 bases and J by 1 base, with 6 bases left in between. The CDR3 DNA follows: TGTGCCAGCAGCTCCGCGCGCACAGATACGCAGTATTTT. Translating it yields CASSSARTDTQYF.

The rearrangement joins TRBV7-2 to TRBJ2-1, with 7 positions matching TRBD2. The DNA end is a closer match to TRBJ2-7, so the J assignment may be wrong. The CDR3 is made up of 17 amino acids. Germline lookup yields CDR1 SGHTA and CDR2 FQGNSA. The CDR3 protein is CASSPRASGASYNEQYF. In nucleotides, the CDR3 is TGTGCCAGCAGCCCTCGCGCTAGCGGTGCGTCCTACAATGAGCAGTACTTC.